Described below is a single T cell receptor beta chain sequence and its context. These data belong to a study of blood T cell repertoires in COVID-19. Study context: Some COVID-19 samples were acute and others convalescent; all came from the United States, Italy and Spain. Sample material is recorded as cDNA or gDNA derived from T cells, B-cell-depleted T cells, or PBMCs.

The germline V gene has CDR1 SGHNT and CDR2 YYREEE (reference sequence). With V trimmed by 0 bases and J by 4 bases, 6 bases remained unmatched. The CDR3 has 15 amino acids. Authors' methods: Amplification of reference gene primers was used by the study to estimate nucleated cell counts. Produced via immunoSEQ multiplex PCR; TCRdb's table is partial and in-frame only. That table is the source of V, J and clone size, and D and trimming were worked out from the DNA. The sample carries approximately 240,000 clones, roughly 82% recorded once. The TCR sequence derives from a woman between 40 and 50 years old who had recovered from COVID-19. This chain joins TRBV5-4 and TRBJ1-2, with 7 bases matching TRBD1. The sample was peripheral blood. CDR3: CASSLEGRGTYGYTF. The CDR3 DNA is TGTGCCAGCAGCTTGGAGGGCAGGGGGACCTATGGCTACACCTTC.